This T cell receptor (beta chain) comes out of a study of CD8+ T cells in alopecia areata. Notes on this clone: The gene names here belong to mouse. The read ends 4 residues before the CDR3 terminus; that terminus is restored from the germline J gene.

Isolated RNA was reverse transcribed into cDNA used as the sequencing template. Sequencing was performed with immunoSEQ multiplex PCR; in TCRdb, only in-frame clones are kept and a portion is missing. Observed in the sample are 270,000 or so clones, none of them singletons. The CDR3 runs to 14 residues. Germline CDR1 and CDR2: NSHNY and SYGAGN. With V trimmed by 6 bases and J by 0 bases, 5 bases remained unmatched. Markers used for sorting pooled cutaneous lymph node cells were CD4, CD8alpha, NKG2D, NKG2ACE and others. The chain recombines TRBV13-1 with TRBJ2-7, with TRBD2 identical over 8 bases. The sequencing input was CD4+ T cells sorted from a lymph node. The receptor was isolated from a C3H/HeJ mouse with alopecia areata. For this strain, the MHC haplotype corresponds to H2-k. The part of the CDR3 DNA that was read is TGTGCCAGCAAGATGGGGGGGAGCTCCTAT. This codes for CASKMGGSSY. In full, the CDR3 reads CASKMGGSSYEQYF.